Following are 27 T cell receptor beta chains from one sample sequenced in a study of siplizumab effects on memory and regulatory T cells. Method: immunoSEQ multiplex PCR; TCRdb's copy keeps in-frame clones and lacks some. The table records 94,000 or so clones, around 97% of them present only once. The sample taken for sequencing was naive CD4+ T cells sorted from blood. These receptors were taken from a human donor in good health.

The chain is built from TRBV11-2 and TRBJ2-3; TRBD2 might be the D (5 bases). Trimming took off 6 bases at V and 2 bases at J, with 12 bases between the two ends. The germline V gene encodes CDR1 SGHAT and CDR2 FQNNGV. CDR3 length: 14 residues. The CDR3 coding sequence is TGTGCCAGCAGACGTCGACTACCCACAGATACGCAGTATTTT. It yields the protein CASRRRLPTDTQYF.

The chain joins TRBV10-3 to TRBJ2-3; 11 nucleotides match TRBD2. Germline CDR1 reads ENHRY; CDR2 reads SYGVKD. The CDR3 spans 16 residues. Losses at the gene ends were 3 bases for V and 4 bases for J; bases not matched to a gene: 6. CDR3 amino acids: CAISDPSGGFADTQYF. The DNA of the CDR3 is TGTGCCATCAGTGACCCTAGCGGGGGGTTCGCAGATACGCAGTATTTT.

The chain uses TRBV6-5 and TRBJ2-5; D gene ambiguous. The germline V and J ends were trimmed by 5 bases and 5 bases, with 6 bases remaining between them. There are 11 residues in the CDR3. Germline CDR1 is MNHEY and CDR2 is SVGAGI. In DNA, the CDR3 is TGTGCCAGCAGTGACCTCGAGACCCAGTACTTC. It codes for CASSDLETQYF.

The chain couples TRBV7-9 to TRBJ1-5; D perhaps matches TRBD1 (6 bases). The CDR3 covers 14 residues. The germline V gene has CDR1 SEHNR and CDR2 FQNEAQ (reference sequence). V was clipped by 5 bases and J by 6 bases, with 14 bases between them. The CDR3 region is CASSQQGPGQPQHF. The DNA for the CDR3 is TGTGCCAGCAGCCAACAGGGACCAGGTCAGCCCCAGCATTTT.

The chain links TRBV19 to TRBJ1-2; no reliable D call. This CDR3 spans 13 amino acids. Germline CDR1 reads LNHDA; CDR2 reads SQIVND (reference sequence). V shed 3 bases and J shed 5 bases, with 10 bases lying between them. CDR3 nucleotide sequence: TGTGCCAGTAGTATGATTGGAAGGTATGGCTACACCTTC. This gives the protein CASSMIGRYGYTF.

DNA for the CDR3: TGTGCCAGCAGTGGCCCCAGGGACCTGGGAAACACCATATATTTT. It codes for CASSGPRDLGNTIYF. The rearrangement joins TRBV6-1 to TRBJ1-3; D might be TRBD1 (5 bases). The CDR3 is made up of 15 amino acids. Trimming pared 4 bases from V and 4 bases from J, leaving 14 bases between. Germline V CDR1 and CDR2: MNHNS, SASEGT.

The CDR3 coding sequence is TGTGCCAGTAGTATTAGGGGGGAAGGGGGCGAAGAGACCCAGTACTTC. Amino acids: CASSIRGEGGEETQYF. The chain recombines TRBV19 with TRBJ2-5, with TRBD1 as a possible D gene (7 bases). Trimming removed 3 bases at V and 3 bases at J, with 17 bases between. Germline V lookup: CDR1 LNHDA, CDR2 SQIVND (reference sequence). The length of the CDR3 is 16 residues.

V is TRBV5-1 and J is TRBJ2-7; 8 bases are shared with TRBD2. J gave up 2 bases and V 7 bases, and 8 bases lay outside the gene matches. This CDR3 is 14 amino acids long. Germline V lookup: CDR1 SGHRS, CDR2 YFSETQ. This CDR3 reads CASRSGGDTYEQYF. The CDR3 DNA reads TGCGCCAGCCGAAGCGGGGGTGACACCTACGAGCAGTACTTC.

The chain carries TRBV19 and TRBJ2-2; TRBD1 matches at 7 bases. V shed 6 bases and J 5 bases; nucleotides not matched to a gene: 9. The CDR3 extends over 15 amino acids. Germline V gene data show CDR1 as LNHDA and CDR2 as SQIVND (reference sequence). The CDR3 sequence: CASRARGQTTGELFF. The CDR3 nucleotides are TGTGCCAGTAGGGCGAGGGGGCAGACGACCGGGGAGCTGTTTTTT.

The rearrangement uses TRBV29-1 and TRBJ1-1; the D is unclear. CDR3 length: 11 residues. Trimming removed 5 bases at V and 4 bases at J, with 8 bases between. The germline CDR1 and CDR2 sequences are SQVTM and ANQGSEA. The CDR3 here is CSVRGPTEAFF. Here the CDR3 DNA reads TGCAGCGTTCGAGGGCCCACTGAAGCTTTCTTT.

The CDR3 protein is CRGGGTEAFF. In DNA, the CDR3 is TGCAGGGGGGGAGGCACTGAAGCTTTCTTT. The chain uses TRBV20-1 and TRBJ1-1; D may be TRBD1 (5 bases). This CDR3 is built from 10 residues. CDR1 and CDR2 (germline): DFQATT, SNEGSKA (reference sequence).

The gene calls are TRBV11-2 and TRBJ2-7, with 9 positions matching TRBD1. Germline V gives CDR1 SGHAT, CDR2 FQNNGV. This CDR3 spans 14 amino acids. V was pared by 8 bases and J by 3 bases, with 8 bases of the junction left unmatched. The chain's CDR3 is CASVRQGVHYEQYF. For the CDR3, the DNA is TGTGCCAGCGTCAGACAGGGGGTACACTACGAGCAGTACTTC.

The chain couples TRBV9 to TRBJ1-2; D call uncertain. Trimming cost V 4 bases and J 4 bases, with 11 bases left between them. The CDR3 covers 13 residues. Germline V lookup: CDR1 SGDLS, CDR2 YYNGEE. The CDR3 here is CASSFGNSYGYTF. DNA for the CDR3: TGTGCCAGCAGCTTCGGGAATTCCTATGGCTACACCTTC.

CDR3 in amino acids: CASSFTGGANTQYF. CDR3 in DNA: TGTGCCAGCAGCTTCACCGGGGGGGCAAATACGCAGTATTTT. The genes are TRBV13 and TRBJ2-3, with TRBD2 matching 8 bases. This CDR3 contains 14 residues. Per germline, CDR1 PRHDT and CDR2 FYEKMQ (reference sequence). V lost 3 bases, J lost 7 bases, and 6 bases stayed unmatched. The full variable domain, rest sourced from reference TRBV13 and TRBJ2-3, is AAGVIQSPRHLIKEKRETATLKCYPIPRHDTVYWYQQGPGQDPQFLISFYEKMQSDKGSIPDRFSAQQFSDYHSELNMSSLELGDSALYFCASSFTGGANTQYFGPGTRLTVL.

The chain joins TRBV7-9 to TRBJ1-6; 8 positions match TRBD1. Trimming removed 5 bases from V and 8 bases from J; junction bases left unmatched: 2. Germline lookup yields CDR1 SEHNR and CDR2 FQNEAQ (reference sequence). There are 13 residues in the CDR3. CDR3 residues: CASSPQGDSPLHF. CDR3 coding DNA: TGTGCCAGCAGCCCACAGGGGGATTCACCCCTCCACTTT.

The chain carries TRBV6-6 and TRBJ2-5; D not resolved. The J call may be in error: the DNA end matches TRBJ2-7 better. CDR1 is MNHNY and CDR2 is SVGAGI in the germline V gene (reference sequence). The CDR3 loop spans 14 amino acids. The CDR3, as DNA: TGTGCCAGCAGTTACAGTCGTATAGACTACGAGCAGTACTTC. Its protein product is CASSYSRIDYEQYF.

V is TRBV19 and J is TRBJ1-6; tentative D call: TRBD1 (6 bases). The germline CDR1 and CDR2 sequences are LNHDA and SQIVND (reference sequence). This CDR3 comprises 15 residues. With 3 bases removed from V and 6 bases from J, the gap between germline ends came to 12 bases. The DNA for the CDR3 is TGTGCCAGTAGTATGTACGGGACATCTAATTCACCCCTCCACTTT. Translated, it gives CASSMYGTSNSPLHF. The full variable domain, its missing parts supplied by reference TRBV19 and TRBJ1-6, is DGGITQSPKYLFRKEGQNVTLSCEQNLNHDAMYWYRQDPGQGLRLIYYSQIVNDFQKGDIAEGYSVSREKKESFPLTVTSAQKNPTAFYLCASSMYGTSNSPLHFGNGTRLTVT.

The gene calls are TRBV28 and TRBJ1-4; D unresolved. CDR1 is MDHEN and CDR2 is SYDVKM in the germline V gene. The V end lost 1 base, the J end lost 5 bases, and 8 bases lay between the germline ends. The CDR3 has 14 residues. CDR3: CASSLFGGNEKLFF. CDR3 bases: TGTGCCAGCAGTTTATTCGGTGGGAATGAAAAACTGTTTTTT.

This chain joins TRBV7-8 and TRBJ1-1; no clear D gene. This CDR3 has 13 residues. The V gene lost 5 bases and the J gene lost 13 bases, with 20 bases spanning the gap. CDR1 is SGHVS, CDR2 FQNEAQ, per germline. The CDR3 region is CASSLRGRSGGFF. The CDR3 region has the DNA TGTGCCAGCAGCCTAAGAGGTAGATCGGGAGGTTTCTTT.

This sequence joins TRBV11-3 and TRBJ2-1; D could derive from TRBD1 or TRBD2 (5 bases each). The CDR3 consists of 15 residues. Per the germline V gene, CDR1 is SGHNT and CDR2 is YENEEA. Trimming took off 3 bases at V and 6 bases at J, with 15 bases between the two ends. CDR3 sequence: CASSLGQGEGNEQFF. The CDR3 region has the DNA TGTGCCAGCAGCTTGGGGCAGGGAGAGGGCAATGAGCAGTTCTTC.

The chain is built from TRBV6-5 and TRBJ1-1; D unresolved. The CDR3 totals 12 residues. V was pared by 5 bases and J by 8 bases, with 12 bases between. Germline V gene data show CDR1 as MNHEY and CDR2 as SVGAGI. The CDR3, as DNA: TGTGCCAGCAGTCGCCCCGGGGTGGAAGCTTTCTTT. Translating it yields CASSRPGVEAFF.

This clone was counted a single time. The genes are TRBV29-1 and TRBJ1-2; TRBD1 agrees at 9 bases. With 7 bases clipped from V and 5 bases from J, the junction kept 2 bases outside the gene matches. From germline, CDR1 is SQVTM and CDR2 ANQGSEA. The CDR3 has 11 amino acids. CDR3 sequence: CSAGTGYGYTF. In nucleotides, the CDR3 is TGCAGCGCTGGGACAGGGTATGGCTACACCTTC.

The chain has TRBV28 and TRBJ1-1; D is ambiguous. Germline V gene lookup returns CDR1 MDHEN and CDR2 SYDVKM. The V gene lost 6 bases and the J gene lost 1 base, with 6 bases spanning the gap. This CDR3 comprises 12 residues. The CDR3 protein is CASSPRNTEAFF. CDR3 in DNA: TGTGCCAGCAGCCCTAGGAACACTGAAGCTTTCTTT.

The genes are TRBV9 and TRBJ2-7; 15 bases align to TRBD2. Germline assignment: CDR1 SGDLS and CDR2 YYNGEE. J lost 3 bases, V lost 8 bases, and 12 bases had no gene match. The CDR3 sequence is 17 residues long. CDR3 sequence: CARRRTSGGEDYYEQYF. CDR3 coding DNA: TGTGCCAGGAGGAGGACTAGCGGGGGGGAGGACTACTACGAGCAGTACTTC.

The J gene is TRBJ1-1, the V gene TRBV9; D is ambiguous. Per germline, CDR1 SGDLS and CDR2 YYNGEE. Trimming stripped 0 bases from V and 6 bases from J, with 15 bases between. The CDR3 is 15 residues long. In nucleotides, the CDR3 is TGTGCCAGCAGCGTAGAAGGCAGGCCTACCCCTGAAGCTTTCTTT. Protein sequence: CASSVEGRPTPEAFF.

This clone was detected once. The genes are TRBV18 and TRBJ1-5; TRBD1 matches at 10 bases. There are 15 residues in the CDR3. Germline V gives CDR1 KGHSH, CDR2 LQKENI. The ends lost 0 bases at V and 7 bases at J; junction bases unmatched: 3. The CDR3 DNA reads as TGTGCCAGCTCACCACCGGGGACAGGGGCCCAGCCCCAGCATTTT. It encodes CASSPPGTGAQPQHF.

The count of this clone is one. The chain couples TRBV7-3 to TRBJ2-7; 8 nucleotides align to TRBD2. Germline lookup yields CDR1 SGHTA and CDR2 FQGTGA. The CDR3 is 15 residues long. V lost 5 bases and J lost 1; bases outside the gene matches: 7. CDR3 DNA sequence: TGTGCCAGCAGCAATAGCGGGGCCCAATCCTACGAGCAGTACTTC. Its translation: CASSNSGAQSYEQYF.